These 23 T cell receptor beta chains came from one sample sequenced in a study of T cell responses to AZD1222 COVID-19 vaccine. The assay was immunoSEQ multiplex PCR, and TCRdb's table has in-frame clones only and misses some. The sample has approximately 130,000 clones; roughly 90% are singletons. Sequences were derived from peripheral blood, sampled on day 0 of AZD1222 vaccination. All receptors come from an adult in good health.

The CDR3 bases are TGTGCCAGCAGTTACTCCGGGACAGGGGGCTATGGCTACACCTTC. Translation: CASSYSGTGGYGYTF. V usage is TRBV6-5 and J usage is TRBJ1-2, with 11 bases fitting TRBD1. Trimming took 0 bases from V and 4 from J; bases not matched to a gene: 1. The CDR3 extends over 15 amino acids. Germline V gives CDR1 MNHEY, CDR2 SVGAGI.

The chain joins TRBV6-2 or TRBV6-3 to TRBJ1-4, with D possibly matching TRBD1 (6 bases). Looked up from germline, CDR1 is MNHEY and CDR2 is SVGEGT. CDR3 length equals 11 residues. Trimming took 2 bases from V and 15 from J, leaving 10 bases between them. The CDR3: CASSYHRDVFF. CDR3 bases: TGTGCCAGCAGTTACCACAGGGATGTGTTTTTT.

Only one count was recorded for this clone. CDR3 DNA sequence: TGTGCCAGTAGTATCGGGACTAGCGGGGGGGATTACTCCGGGGAGCTGTTTTTT. It translates to CASSIGTSGGDYSGELFF. The chain uses TRBV19 and TRBJ2-2; 16 bases map to TRBD2. Germline lookup yields CDR1 LNHDA and CDR2 SQIVND (reference sequence). The CDR3 is 18 residues long. Germline trimming cut 3 bases from V and 6 bases from J; bases unmatched to any gene: 7.

This chain links TRBV5-8 with TRBJ2-5; no clear D. The CDR3 consists of 14 residues. Germline V lookup: CDR1 SGHTS, CDR2 YDEGEE. Trimming removed 0 bases at V and 2 bases at J, with 8 bases between. CDR3 sequence reads: CASSLAVGQETQYF. The CDR3 DNA sequence: TGTGCCAGCAGCTTGGCCGTCGGTCAAGAGACCCAGTACTTC. The entire variable domain, with the rest obtained from reference TRBV5-8 and TRBJ2-5, is as follows: EAGVTQSPTHLIKTRGQQATLRCSPISGHTSVYWYQQALGLGLQFLLWYDEGEERNRGNFPPRFSGRQFPNYSSELNVNALELEDSALYLCASSLAVGQETQYFGPGTRLLVL.

The chain links TRBV7-9 to TRBJ2-1, with a tentative D call TRBD2 (6 bases). The length of the CDR3 is 14 residues. Germline V CDR1 and CDR2: SEHNR, FQNEAQ (reference sequence). V gave up 5 bases and J gave up 4 bases, with 12 bases separating them. CDR3 bases: TGTGCCAGCAGCGCCCGGGACTCTTACAATGAGCAGTTCTTC. Translating gives CASSARDSYNEQFF.

V is TRBV19 and J is TRBJ1-5; no definite D call. Germline V gene sequence: CDR1 LNHDA, CDR2 SQIVND (reference sequence). The CDR3 spans 15 residues. The ends were cut back, 8 bases at V and 3 bases at J, with 17 bases in the middle. CDR3 loop: CASAQDRDINQPQHF. The CDR3, as DNA: TGTGCCAGTGCCCAGGACCGAGACATCAATCAGCCCCAGCATTTT.

The CDR3 bases are TGTGCCAGCAGCGCAGGGCTCTCACGAGATCAGCCCCAGCATTTT. Translating it yields CASSAGLSRDQPQHF. The rearrangement links TRBV9 to TRBJ1-5, with D possibly being TRBD1 (5 bases). CDR1 is SGDLS and CDR2 is YYNGEE in the germline V gene. The CDR3 totals 15 residues. V was shortened by 3 bases and J by 5 bases, with 15 bases between the two germline ends.

The chain recombines TRBV19 with TRBJ2-2; 8 bases are shared with TRBD2. Germline loops: CDR1 LNHDA, CDR2 SQIVND (reference sequence). V was clipped by 6 bases and J by 5 bases; unmatched bases: 5. This CDR3 comprises 14 residues. CDR3 sequence reads: CASRVAGLTGELFF. CDR3 nucleotide sequence: TGTGCCAGTAGAGTAGCGGGGTTAACCGGGGAGCTGTTTTTT. The entire variable domain, with the rest obtained from reference TRBV19 and TRBJ2-2, is as follows: DGGITQSPKYLFRKEGQNVTLSCEQNLNHDAMYWYRQDPGQGLRLIYYSQIVNDFQKGDIAEGYSVSREKKESFPLTVTSAQKNPTAFYLCASRVAGLTGELFFGEGSRLTVL.

The chain has TRBV28 and TRBJ1-5; 8 nucleotides match TRBD1. The V segment lost 6 bases and the J segment 3 bases; nucleotides outside the gene matches: 4. CDR3 length equals 14 residues. Germline V gene lookup returns CDR1 MDHEN and CDR2 SYDVKM. The CDR3 nucleotides read TGTGCCAGCAGCCACCAGGGGGCCAATCAGCCCCAGCATTTT. It translates to CASSHQGANQPQHF.

The chain joins TRBV7-9 to TRBJ2-1, with D perhaps TRBD2 (6 bases). The CDR3 sequence is 16 residues long. Trimming stripped 4 bases from V and 4 bases from J, with 17 bases between. CDR1 is SEHNR and CDR2 is FQNEAQ in the germline V gene (reference sequence). This chain's CDR3 is CASSYLTSFGYNEQFF. The CDR3 DNA sequence: TGTGCCAGCAGCTATCTGACTAGTTTTGGGTACAATGAGCAGTTCTTC.

The rearrangement joins TRBV19 to TRBJ1-1, with unresolved D. In germline, CDR1 is LNHDA, CDR2 SQIVND (reference sequence). This CDR3 has 14 amino acids. Trimming removed 4 bases from V and 1 base from J, with 10 bases in between. CDR3 sequence: CASSKQWKNTEAFF. CDR3 DNA sequence: TGTGCCAGTAGTAAACAGTGGAAGAACACTGAAGCTTTCTTT.

The chain has TRBV18 and TRBJ2-7, with 10 positions matching TRBD1. CDR3 length equals 14 residues. In germline, CDR1 is KGHSH, CDR2 LQKENI. V lost 6 bases to trimming and J lost 5 bases; unmatched junction nucleotides: 7. The CDR3 DNA is TGTGCCAGCTCCTCCTCTGGGACAGGGGACGAGCAGTACTTC. The encoded protein is CASSSSGTGDEQYF. The full variable domain, with the rest looked up from reference TRBV18 and TRBJ2-7, is NAGVMQNPRHLVRRRGQEARLRCSPMKGHSHVYWYRQLPEEGLKFMVYLQKENIIDESGMPKERFSAEFPKEGPSILRIQQVVRGDSAAYFCASSSSGTGDEQYFGPGTRLTVT.

Written as DNA, the CDR3 is TGTGCCTGCGGACCGGGACAAGCCTATCAGCCCCAGCATTTT. Its translation: CACGPGQAYQPQHF. V is TRBV6-5 and J is TRBJ1-5, with D tentatively TRBD1 (6 bases). Trimming left V 11 bases short and J 5 bases short, with 19 bases between. Germline lookup yields CDR1 MNHEY and CDR2 SVGAGI. This CDR3 comprises 14 residues.

This clone was found once. The J gene is TRBJ2-3, the V gene TRBV5-1; 16 nucleotides agree with TRBD2. This CDR3 is 18 amino acids long. Germline CDR1 is SGHRS and CDR2 is YFSETQ. With 3 bases clipped from V and 0 bases from J, the junction kept 4 bases outside the gene matches. In DNA form, the CDR3 reads TGCGCCAGCAGCTCCGGGACTAGCGGGAGGGTAAGCACAGATACGCAGTATTTT. The encoded protein is CASSSGTSGRVSTDTQYF.

The CDR3 coding sequence is TGTGCCATCAGTGAGTCCGGTGGGGCGGAGGCTTTCTTT. This sequence encodes CAISESGGAEAFF. The rearrangement links TRBV10-3 to TRBJ1-1, with D perhaps matching TRBD1 (5 bases). This CDR3 has 13 amino acids. Germline-derived CDR1 and CDR2 are ENHRY and SYGVKD. The V and J ends lost 0 bases and 11 bases respectively, with 13 bases between them.

The chain couples TRBV7-3 to TRBJ2-2, with 8 bases lining up with TRBD2. The ends lost 5 bases at V and 3 bases at J; junction bases unmatched: 11. The CDR3 extends over 17 amino acids. Per the germline V gene, CDR1 is SGHTA and CDR2 is FQGTGA. The CDR3 loop is CASSPITSGKYTGELFF. The DNA for the CDR3 is TGTGCCAGCAGCCCGATAACTAGCGGCAAATACACCGGGGAGCTGTTTTTT.

J is TRBJ1-5 and V is TRBV15; D call uncertain. The germline gives CDR1 LNHNV, CDR2 YYDKDF (reference sequence). Trimming took 1 base from V and 0 from J, leaving 1 base between them. This CDR3 is 13 amino acids long. Here the CDR3 reads CATSRASNQPQHF. CDR3 in DNA: TGTGCCACCAGCAGAGCTAGCAATCAGCCCCAGCATTTT.

J is TRBJ2-1 and V is TRBV19; 11 nucleotides agree with TRBD2. CDR1 is LNHDA and CDR2 is SQIVND in the germline V gene (reference sequence). V gave up 5 bases and J gave up 3 bases; unmatched junction bases: 9. CDR3 length: 17 residues. CDR3 nucleotide sequence: TGTGCCAGTAGTGCCCTGGGACTAGCGGCACTCTACAATGAGCAGTTCTTC. This translates into CASSALGLAALYNEQFF.

V and J are TRBV7-6 and TRBJ2-3; D ambiguous. V was shortened by 6 bases and J by 0 bases, with 13 bases between the two germline ends. The CDR3 runs 15 residues. The germline CDR1 and CDR2 sequences are SGHVS and FNYEAQ. Here the CDR3 reads CASSKTGKSTDTQYF. DNA of the CDR3: TGTGCCAGCAGTAAGACGGGCAAGAGCACAGATACGCAGTATTTT.

V usage is TRBV7-6 and J usage is TRBJ1-6; no clear D gene. The V gene lost 8 bases and the J gene lost 7 bases, with 12 bases spanning the gap. Germline V CDR1 and CDR2: SGHVS, FNYEAQ. The CDR3 is made up of 13 amino acids. The CDR3 region has the DNA TGTGCCAGCCGGGGAGGCGGAAATTCACCCCTCCACTTT. Protein product: CASRGGGNSPLHF.

The chain joins TRBV3-1 (or the pseudogene TRBV3-2) to TRBJ1-6; 10 bases are a match to TRBD1. The CDR3 is made up of 15 amino acids. Trimming took 4 bases from V and 7 from J; bases not matched to a gene: 4. Germline V gene lookup returns CDR1 LGHDT and CDR2 YNNKEL (reference sequence). The DNA for the CDR3 is TGTGCCAGCAGCCCCCCGACAGGGGGCAATTCACCCCTCCACTTT. As protein: CASSPPTGGNSPLHF.

The rearrangement joins TRBV5-1 to TRBJ2-7; no reliable D call. V was pared by 2 bases and J by 1 base, with 10 bases between. The germline V gene encodes CDR1 SGHRS and CDR2 YFSETQ. The CDR3 covers 14 residues. CDR3 region: CASSFSPGSYEQYF. The CDR3 coding sequence is TGCGCCAGCAGCTTTTCTCCCGGATCCTACGAGCAGTACTTC.

The chain links TRBV7-9 to TRBJ1-2, with 10 positions matching TRBD1. CDR3 length equals 17 residues. Germline V CDR1 and CDR2: SEHNR, FQNEAQ (reference sequence). J was trimmed by 3 bases and V by 5 bases; bases with no gene match: 12. CDR3 sequence reads: CASSDRDRGARDYGYTF. DNA of the CDR3: TGTGCCAGCAGCGACCGGGACAGGGGCGCGCGAGACTATGGCTACACCTTC. The full variable domain, in which reference TRBV7-9 and TRBJ1-2 provide the parts outside the CDR3, is DTGVSQNPRHKITKRGQNVTFRCDPISEHNRLYWYRQTLGQGPEFLTYFQNEAQLEKSRLLSDRFSAERPKGSFSTLEIQRTEQGDSAMYLCASSDRDRGARDYGYTFGSGTRLTVV.